These 3 T cell receptor beta chains came from one sample sequenced in a study of blood T cell repertoires in COVID-19. Method: immunoSEQ multiplex PCR; TCRdb's copy keeps in-frame clones and lacks some. The repertoire holds 350,000 or so clones, with 65% to 90% as singletons. The source material was PBMCs or T cells enriched from blood (not recorded which). The receptors come from a woman in her thirties or forties with acute COVID-19.

The chain employs TRBV20-1 and TRBJ2-1; TRBD1 is a possible D gene (6 bases). The CDR3 contains 11 residues. The germline V gene encodes CDR1 DFQATT and CDR2 SNEGSKA (reference sequence). V was shortened by 3 bases and J by 9 bases, with 9 bases between the two germline ends. The CDR3 bases are TGCAGTGCTAGTTCCAGGGGTGAGCAGTTCTTC. Its translation is CSASSRGEQFF.

The chain links TRBV5-4 to TRBJ1-1, with 7 bases matching TRBD1. The length of the CDR3 is 14 residues. V was clipped by 2 bases and J by 3 bases; unmatched bases: 4. Germline CDR1 SGHNT, CDR2 YYREEE (reference sequence). The CDR3 DNA follows: TGTGCCAGCAGCTTTCCAACAGGGGACACTGAAGCTTTCTTT. It translates to CASSFPTGDTEAFF.

About this clone: Within the sample, other DNA sequences also encode this same CDR3. The chain is built from TRBV27 and TRBJ2-2, with 7 bases that match TRBD1. The CDR3 spans 14 residues. Per the germline V gene, CDR1 is MNHEY and CDR2 is SMNVEV (reference sequence). After removal of 7 bases from V and 2 bases from J, the junction contained 4 bases not matched to a gene. CDR3 in amino acids: CASTRDRNTGELFF. The CDR3 DNA reads TGTGCCAGCACACGGGACAGAAACACCGGGGAGCTGTTTTTT.